The rows below give T cell receptor beta chains drawn from one sample of a study of human T cells and chemical hapten exposure. TCRdb reprocessed the RACE reads with MiXCR, giving one entry per CDR3 protein. The sample consists of more than 95,000 distinct CDR3 sequences, approximately 36% of them appearing once. This specimen consisted of whole blood, obtained in connection with sensitization to the hapten diphenylcyclopropenone (DPC). Receptors were obtained from a man aged 40-50 years with alopecia areata. Some clones in this sample may be carry-over from other donors' samples. Each CDR3 is given with its conserved first and last residue. The D gene is left open where the match is weak. The size of a clone is reported for some rows only, either as once, few or many, or as a class for expanded clones.

TRBJ2-6 few TRBD2 TRBV2 CASRGLAASGANVLTF TGTGCCAGCAGGGGACTAGCGGCCTCTGGGGCCAACGTCCTGACTTTC
TRBJ2-1 few NA TRBV6-2/TRBV6-3 CASSYPFGGSTYNEQFF TGTGCCAGCAGTTACCCTTTTGGGGGGAGTACCTACAATGAGCAGTTCTTC
TRBJ2-7 few NA TRBV7-2 CASSSWGGTHYEQYF TGTGCCAGCAGCTCCTGGGGCGGGACGCACTACGAGCAGTACTTC
TRBJ2-4 NA NA TRBV7-2 CASSSRQPPLNIQYF TGTGCCAGCAGCTCCCGACAGCCGCCCCTAAACATTCAGTACTTC
TRBJ2-2 once NA TRBV24-1 CATSGTLLNTGELFF TGTGCCACCAGTGGGACACTTTTGAACACCGGGGAGCTGTTTTTT
TRBJ2-3 few TRBD2 TRBV20-1 CSAPGWREMPDTQYF TGCAGTGCTCCTGGGTGGCGGGAGATGCCAGATACGCAGTATTTT
TRBJ2-7 few TRBD1 TRBV29-1 CSVEKGARYEQYF TGCAGCGTTGAGAAGGGGGCGCGGTACGAGCAGTACTTC
TRBJ2-5 NA NA TRBV6-5 CASSYFSTGQETQYF TGTGCCAGCAGTTATTTTTCGACAGGCCAAGAGACCCAGTACTTC
TRBJ2-5 few TRBD2 TRBV10-2 CASSVSSGHQETQYF TGCGCCAGCAGTGTGTCTAGCGGACACCAAGAGACCCAGTACTTC
TRBJ2-6 NA NA TRBV5-6 CASSLGPSAGANVLTF TGTGCCAGCAGCTTGGGCCCCTCAGCTGGGGCCAACGTCCTGACTTTC
TRBJ1-1 few TRBD1 TRBV5-1 CASSLTQRAGGTEAFF TGCGCCAGCAGCTTGACTCAAAGGGCAGGGGGTACTGAAGCTTTCTTT
TRBJ2-7 few NA TRBV6-2/TRBV6-3 CASSFLTSGPSYEQYF TGTGCCAGCAGCTTCCTGACTAGTGGCCCATCCTACGAGCAGTACTTC
TRBJ1-1 many NA TRBV12-3/TRBV12-4 CASSLTGNTEAFF TGTGCCAGCAGTTTAACTGGGAACACTGAAGCTTTCTTT
TRBJ2-2 few TRBD2 TRBV7-9 CASGENTGELFF TGTGCGAGCGGGGAGAACACCGGGGAGCTGTTTTTT
TRBJ2-1 NA TRBD2 TRBV7-9 CASSPWEREGRNEQFF TGTGCCAGCAGCCCCTGGGAGCGGGAGGGCCGCAATGAGCAGTTCTTC
TRBJ2-5 few NA TRBV7-2 CASSLTGAPETQYF TGTGCCAGCAGCTTAACGGGAGCCCCCGAGACCCAGTACTTC
TRBJ2-3 NA TRBD1 TRBV30 CAWTSQGDRVTDTQYF TGTGCCTGGACCTCACAGGGGGACAGGGTCACAGATACGCAGTATTTT
TRBJ1-4 NA NA TRBV28 CASSLGSQGTNEKLFF TGTGCCAGCAGTTTAGGCAGCCAGGGGACTAATGAAAAACTGTTTTTT
TRBJ2-1 NA TRBD2 TRBV12-3/TRBV12-4 CASSEGLAGVEQFF TGTGCCAGCAGCGAGGGACTAGCGGGAGTTGAGCAGTTCTTC
TRBJ1-1 few NA TRBV5-6 CASSLGWGGATEAFF TGTGCCAGCAGCTTGGGTTGGGGAGGGGCCACTGAAGCTTTCTTT
TRBJ1-6 few TRBD1 TRBV7-2 CASSQGQGGYNSPLHF TGTGCCAGCAGCCAGGGACAGGGGGGCTATAATTCACCCCTCCACTTT
TRBJ2-1 NA TRBD2 TRBV29-1 CSVEVRLAGDGEQFF TGCAGCGTTGAAGTACGACTAGCGGGAGATGGGGAGCAGTTCTTC
TRBJ2-7 once NA TRBV6-5 CASSYSNLADYEQYF TGTGCCAGCAGTTACTCGAACCTAGCCGATTACGAGCAGTACTTC
TRBJ1-3 few TRBD1 TRBV24-1 CATSDSRRSDRGRNTIYF TGTGCCACCAGTGATTCACGCAGATCGGACAGGGGGCGAAACACCATATATTTT
TRBJ1-5 NA TRBD1 TRBV10-3 CAISDPGTGDLEPQHF TGTGCCATCAGTGACCCCGGGACAGGCGACCTGGAGCCCCAGCATTTT
TRBJ1-2 NA TRBD1 TRBV18 CASSLTDRSRSGYGYTF TGTGCCAGCTCACTGACGGACAGGTCTCGCTCTGGCTATGGCTACACCTTC
TRBJ2-1 NA TRBD1 TRBV6-1 CASRPGTGVNEQFF TGTGCCAGCAGGCCCGGGACAGGGGTCAATGAGCAGTTCTTC
TRBJ2-1 NA NA TRBV29-1 CSVEDSSSQVHNEQFF TGCAGCGTTGAAGATTCCAGCAGCCAGGTTCACAATGAGCAGTTCTTC
TRBJ2-2 NA TRBD2 TRBV9 CASSLAGGTGELFF TGTGCCAGCAGCCTAGCGGGAGGCACCGGGGAGCTGTTTTTT
TRBJ1-1 NA NA TRBV28 CASIHTEAFF TGTGCCAGCATCCACACTGAAGCTTTCTTT
TRBJ1-1 NA NA TRBV11-2 CASSSAPLGRENTEAFF TGTGCCAGCAGCTCGGCCCCCCTCGGAAGAGAGAACACTGAAGCTTTCTTT
TRBJ2-1 NA NA TRBV6-1 CASSEYPLNRDNEQFF TGTGCCAGCAGTGAATACCCCCTAAACAGGGATAATGAGCAGTTCTTC
TRBJ1-1 few NA TRBV3-1 CASSQGTMNTEAFF TGTGCCAGCAGCCAAGGTACGATGAACACTGAAGCTTTCTTT
TRBJ1-1 few NA TRBV20-1 CSAKAGYDTEAFF TGCAGTGCTAAGGCAGGGTACGACACTGAAGCTTTCTTT
TRBJ2-5 NA NA TRBV20-1 CSARVAGSGQETQYF TGCAGTGCTAGAGTGGCAGGGTCGGGGCAAGAGACCCAGTACTTC
TRBJ2-2 few TRBD1 TRBV3-1 CASSQARLKPGQSFYTGELFF TGTGCCAGCAGCCAAGCCCGATTAAAGCCGGGACAGTCGTTTTACACCGGGGAGCTGTTTTTT
TRBJ2-3 NA NA TRBV4-3 CASSHSHLGAPGTDTQYF TGCGCCAGCAGCCATTCCCACCTGGGGGCCCCGGGCACAGATACGCAGTATTTT
TRBJ2-3 NA NA TRBV11-2 CASRTPKAAGLLTDTQYF TGTGCCAGCAGGACCCCCAAGGCGGCAGGACTGCTCACAGATACGCAGTATTTT
TRBJ2-3 few NA TRBV18 CASSPSAGRTDTQYF TGTGCCAGCTCACCTTCGGCAGGGAGGACAGATACGCAGTATTTT
TRBJ2-5 NA NA TRBV12-3/TRBV12-4 CASSLTPTAQETQYF TGTGCCAGCAGTTTGACCCCCACGGCCCAAGAGACCCAGTACTTC